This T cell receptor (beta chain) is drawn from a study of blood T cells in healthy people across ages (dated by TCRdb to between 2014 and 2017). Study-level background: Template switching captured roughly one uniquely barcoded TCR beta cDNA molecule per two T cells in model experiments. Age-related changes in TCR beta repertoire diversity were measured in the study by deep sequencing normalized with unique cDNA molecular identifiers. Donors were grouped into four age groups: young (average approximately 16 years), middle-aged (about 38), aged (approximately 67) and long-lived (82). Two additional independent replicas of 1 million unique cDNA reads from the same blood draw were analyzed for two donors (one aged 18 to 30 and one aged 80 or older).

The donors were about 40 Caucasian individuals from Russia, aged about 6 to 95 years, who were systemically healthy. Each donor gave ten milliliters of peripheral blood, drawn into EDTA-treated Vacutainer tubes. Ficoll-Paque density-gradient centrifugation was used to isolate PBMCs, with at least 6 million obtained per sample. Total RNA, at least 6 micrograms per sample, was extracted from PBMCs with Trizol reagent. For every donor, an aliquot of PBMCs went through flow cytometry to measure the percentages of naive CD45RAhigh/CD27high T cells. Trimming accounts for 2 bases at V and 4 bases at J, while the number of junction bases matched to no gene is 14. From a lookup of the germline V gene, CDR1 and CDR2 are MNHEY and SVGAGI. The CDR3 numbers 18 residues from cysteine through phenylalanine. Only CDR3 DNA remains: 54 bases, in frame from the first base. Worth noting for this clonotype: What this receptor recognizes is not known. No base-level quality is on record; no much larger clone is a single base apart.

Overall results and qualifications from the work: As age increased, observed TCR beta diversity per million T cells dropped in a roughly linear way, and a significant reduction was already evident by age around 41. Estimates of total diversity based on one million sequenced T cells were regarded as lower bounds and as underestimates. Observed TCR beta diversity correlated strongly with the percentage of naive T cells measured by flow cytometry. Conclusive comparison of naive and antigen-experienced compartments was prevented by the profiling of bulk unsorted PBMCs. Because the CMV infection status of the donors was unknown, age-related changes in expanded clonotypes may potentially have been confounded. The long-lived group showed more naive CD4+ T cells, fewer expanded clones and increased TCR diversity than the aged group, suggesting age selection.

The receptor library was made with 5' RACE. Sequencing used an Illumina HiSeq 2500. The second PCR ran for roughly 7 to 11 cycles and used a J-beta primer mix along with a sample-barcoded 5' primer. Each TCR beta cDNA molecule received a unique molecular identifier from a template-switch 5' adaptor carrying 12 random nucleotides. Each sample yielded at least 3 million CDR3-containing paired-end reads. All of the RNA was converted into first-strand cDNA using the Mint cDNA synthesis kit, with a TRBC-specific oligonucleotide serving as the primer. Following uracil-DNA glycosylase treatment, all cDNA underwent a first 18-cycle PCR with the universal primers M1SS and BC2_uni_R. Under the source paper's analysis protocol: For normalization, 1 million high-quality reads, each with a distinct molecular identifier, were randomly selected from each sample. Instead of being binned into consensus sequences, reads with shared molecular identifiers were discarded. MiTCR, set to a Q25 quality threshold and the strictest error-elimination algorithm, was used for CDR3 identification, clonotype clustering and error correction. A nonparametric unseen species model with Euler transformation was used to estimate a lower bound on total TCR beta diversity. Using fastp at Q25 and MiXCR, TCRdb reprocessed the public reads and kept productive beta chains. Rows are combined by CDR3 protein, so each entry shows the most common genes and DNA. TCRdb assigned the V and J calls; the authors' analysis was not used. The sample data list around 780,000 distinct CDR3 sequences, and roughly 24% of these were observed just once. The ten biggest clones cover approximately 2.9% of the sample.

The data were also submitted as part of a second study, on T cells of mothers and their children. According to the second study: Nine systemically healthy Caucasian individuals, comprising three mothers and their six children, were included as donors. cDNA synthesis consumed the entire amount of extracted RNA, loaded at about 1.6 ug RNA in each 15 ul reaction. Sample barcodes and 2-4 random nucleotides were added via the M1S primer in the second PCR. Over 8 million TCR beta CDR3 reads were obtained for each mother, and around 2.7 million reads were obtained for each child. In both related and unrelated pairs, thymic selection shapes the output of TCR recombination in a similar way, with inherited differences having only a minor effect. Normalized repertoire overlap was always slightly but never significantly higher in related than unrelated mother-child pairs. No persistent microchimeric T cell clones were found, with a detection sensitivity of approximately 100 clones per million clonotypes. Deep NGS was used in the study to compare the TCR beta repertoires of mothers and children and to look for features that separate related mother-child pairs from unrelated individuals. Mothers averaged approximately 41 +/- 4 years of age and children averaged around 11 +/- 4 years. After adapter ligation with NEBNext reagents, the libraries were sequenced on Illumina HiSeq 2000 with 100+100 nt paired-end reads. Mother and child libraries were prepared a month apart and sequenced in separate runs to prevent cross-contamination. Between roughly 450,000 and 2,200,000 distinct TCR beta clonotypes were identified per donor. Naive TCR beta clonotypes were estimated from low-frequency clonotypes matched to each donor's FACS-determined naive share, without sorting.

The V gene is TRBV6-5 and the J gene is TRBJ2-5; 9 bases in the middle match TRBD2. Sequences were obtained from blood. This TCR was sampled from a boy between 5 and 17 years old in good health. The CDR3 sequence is CASSYLERVAGEGETQYF. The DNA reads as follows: TGTGCCAGCAGTTACCTCGAGAGAGTAGCGGGGGAGGGAGAGACCCAGTACTTC.